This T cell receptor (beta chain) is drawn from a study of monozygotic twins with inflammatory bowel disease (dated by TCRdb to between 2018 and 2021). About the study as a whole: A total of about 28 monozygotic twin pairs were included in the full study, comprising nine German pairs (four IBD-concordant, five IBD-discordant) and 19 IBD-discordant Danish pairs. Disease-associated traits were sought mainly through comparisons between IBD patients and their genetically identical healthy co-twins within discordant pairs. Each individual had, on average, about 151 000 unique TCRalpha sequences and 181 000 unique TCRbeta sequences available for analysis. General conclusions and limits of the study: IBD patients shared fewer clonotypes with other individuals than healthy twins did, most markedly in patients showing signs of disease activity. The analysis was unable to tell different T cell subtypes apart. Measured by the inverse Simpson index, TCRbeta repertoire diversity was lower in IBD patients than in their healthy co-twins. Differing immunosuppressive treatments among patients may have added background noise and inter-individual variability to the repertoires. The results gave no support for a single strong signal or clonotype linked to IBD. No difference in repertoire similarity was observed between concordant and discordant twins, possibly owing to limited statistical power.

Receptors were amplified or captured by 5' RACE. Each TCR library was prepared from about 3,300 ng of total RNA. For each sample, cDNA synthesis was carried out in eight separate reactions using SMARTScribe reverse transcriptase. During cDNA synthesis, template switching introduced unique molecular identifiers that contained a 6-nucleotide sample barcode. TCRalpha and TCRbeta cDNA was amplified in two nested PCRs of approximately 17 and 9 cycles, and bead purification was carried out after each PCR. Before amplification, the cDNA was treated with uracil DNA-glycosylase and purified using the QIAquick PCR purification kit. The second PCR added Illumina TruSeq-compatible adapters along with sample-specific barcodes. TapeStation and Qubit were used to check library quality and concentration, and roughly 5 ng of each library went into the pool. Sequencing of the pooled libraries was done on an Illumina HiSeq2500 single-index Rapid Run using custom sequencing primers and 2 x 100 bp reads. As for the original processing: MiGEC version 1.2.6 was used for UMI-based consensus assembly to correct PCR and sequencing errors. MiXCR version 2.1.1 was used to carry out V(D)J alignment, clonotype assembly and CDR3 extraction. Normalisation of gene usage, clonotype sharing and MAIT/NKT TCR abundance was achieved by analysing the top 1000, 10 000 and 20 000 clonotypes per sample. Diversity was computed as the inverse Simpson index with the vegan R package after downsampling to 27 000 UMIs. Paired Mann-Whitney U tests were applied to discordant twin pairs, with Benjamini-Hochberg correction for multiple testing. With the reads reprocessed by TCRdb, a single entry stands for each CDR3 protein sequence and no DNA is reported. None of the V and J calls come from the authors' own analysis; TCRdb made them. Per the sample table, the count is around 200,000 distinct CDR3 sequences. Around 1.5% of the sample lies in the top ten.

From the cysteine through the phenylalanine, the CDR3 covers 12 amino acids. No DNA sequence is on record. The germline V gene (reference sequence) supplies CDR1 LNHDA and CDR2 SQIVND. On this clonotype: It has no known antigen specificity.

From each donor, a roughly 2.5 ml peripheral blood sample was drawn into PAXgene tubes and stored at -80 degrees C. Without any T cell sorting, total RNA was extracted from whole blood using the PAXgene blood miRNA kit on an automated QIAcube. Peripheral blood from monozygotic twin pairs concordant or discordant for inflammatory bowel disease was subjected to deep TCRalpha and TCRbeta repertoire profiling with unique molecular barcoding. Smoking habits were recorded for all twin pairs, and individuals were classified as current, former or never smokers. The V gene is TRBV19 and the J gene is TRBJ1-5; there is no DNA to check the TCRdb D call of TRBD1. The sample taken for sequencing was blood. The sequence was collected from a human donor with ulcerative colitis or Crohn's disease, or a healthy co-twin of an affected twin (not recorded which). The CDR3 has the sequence CASNPTQGPQHF.